These 27 T cell receptor beta chains came from one sample sequenced in a study of early T cells in non-severe SARS-CoV-2 infection. Each CDR3 protein gets one entry after TCRdb re-called the 5' RACE reads with MiXCR. This sample carries 70,000 to 90,000 distinct CDR3 sequences, around 14% of them seen once, and the ten largest clones take less than 6%. The sample consisted of whole blood. These receptor sequences come from an adult who was a healthcare worker with PCR-confirmed SARS-CoV-2 infection or an uninfected control (not recorded which).

The table lists this clonotype with a few counts. J is TRBJ2-2 and V is TRBV12-3 or TRBV12-4; TRBD2 might be the D (6 bases). The CDR3 runs 13 residues. Trimming left V 3 bases short and J 5 bases short, with 7 bases between. CDR3 in DNA: TGTGCCAGCAGTTTTGGGGGGACCGGGGAGCTGTTTTTT. Its translation: CASSFGGTGELFF.

This clonotype has more than one count but fewer than ten. The rearrangement links TRBV7-3 to TRBJ1-1, with D unclear. This CDR3 has 14 amino acids. Germline-derived CDR1 and CDR2 are SGHTA and FQGTGA. The V end lost 2 bases, the J end lost 4 bases, and 11 bases lay between the germline ends. The CDR3 region has the DNA TGTGCCAGCAGCTTAGGAGCGGGGATCACTGAAGCTTTCTTT. Amino acid sequence: CASSLGAGITEAFF.

The rearrangement uses TRBV25-1 and TRBJ2-2; TRBD1 or TRBD2 may be the D gene (5 bases each). The CDR3 runs to 13 residues. In germline, CDR1 is MGHDK, CDR2 SYGVNS. V lost 5 bases and J lost 6, with 10 bases in between. The CDR3 DNA sequence: TGTGCCAGCAGTCGGTGGGGGTCCGGGGAGCTGTTTTTT. Protein product: CASSRWGSGELFF.

This clonotype was observed a few times. The V call is TRBV29-1, the J call TRBJ2-1; D unclear. Germline CDR1 reads SQVTM; CDR2 reads ANQGSEA. Trimming cost V 4 bases and J 8 bases, with 6 bases left between them. The CDR3 is 10 amino acids. The chain's CDR3 is CSVGYDEQFF. CDR3 DNA: TGCAGCGTTGGATACGATGAGCAGTTCTTC.

In this sample, this clonotype turned up a few times. This rearrangement joins TRBV7-9 to TRBJ2-7; the D call may be TRBD1 or TRBD2 (5 bases each). V lost 3 bases to trimming and J lost 3 bases, with 18 bases between them. There are 16 residues in the CDR3. CDR1 is SEHNR, CDR2 FQNEAQ, per germline (reference sequence). CDR3 sequence reads: CASSLDTRDVNYEQYF. The CDR3 nucleotides are TGTGCCAGCAGCTTGGACACTAGGGACGTCAACTACGAGCAGTACTTC.

This chain joins TRBV27 and TRBJ1-3; D gene uncertain. V was clipped by 3 bases and J by 2 bases, with 11 bases between them. The CDR3 totals 15 residues. Germline CDR1 and CDR2: MNHEY and SMNVEV (reference sequence). CDR3 nucleotides: TGTGCCAGCAGTTTGGGGAAGGGTCCTGGAAACACCATATATTTT. Translating it yields CASSLGKGPGNTIYF.

This clonotype was seen a few times. The chain joins TRBV6-2 or TRBV6-3 to TRBJ1-2; the match to TRBD1 covers 9 bases. The V segment lost 2 bases and the J segment 2 bases; nucleotides outside the gene matches: 9. Germline V gene lookup returns CDR1 MNHEY and CDR2 SVGEGT. CDR3 length: 17 amino acids. CDR3 sequence reads: CASSYPGQGDRNYGYTF. The CDR3 bases are TGTGCCAGCAGTTACCCGGGACAGGGTGATAGAAACTATGGCTACACCTTC.

The chain couples TRBV11-2 to TRBJ1-1; D gene uncertain. The CDR3 spans 15 residues. V was clipped by 0 bases and J by 1 base, with 9 bases between them. Germline assignment: CDR1 SGHAT and CDR2 FQNNGV. Here the CDR3 reads CASSLDPSGNTEAFF. For the CDR3, the DNA is TGTGCCAGCAGCTTAGATCCTTCGGGGAACACTGAAGCTTTCTTT.

J is TRBJ1-4 and V is TRBV9, with D uncertain. V lost 4 bases to trimming and J lost 7 bases, with 14 bases between them. The CDR3 sequence is 14 residues long. The germline CDR1 and CDR2 sequences are SGDLS and YYNGEE. CDR3: CASSTTGGGEKLFF. The CDR3 region has the DNA TGTGCCAGCAGCACGACGGGAGGCGGTGAAAAACTGTTTTTT.

Notes on this clonotype: This is likely a read error, given that the CDR3 carries no conserved phenylalanine or tryptophan at its end. The chain uses TRBV3-1 and TRBJ1-6; D gene unclear. The CDR3 runs to 14 residues. The V gene's germline CDR1 is LGHDT and CDR2 YNNKEL (reference sequence). The CDR3 loop reads CAGSPNLGNSPLHL. In DNA, the CDR3 is TGTGCCGGCAGCCCGAATTTGGGAAATTCACCCCTCCACCTT.

The rearrangement joins TRBV20-1 to TRBJ1-2; the match to TRBD1 covers 7 bases. V shed 2 bases and J 5 bases; nucleotides not matched to a gene: 5. Germline CDR1 is DFQATT and CDR2 is SNEGSKA (reference sequence). The CDR3 extends over 13 amino acids. The CDR3 DNA is TGCAGTGCTAGAATCCCAGGGGGGTATGGCTACACCTTC. Translating it yields CSARIPGGYGYTF.

This clonotype has a handful of counts. V usage is TRBV5-1 and J usage is TRBJ2-7; the D gene is possibly TRBD1 (6 bases). Trimming took off 3 bases at V and 3 bases at J, with 16 bases between the two ends. Germline CDR1 and CDR2: SGHRS and YFSETQ. This CDR3 has 15 amino acids. CDR3 sequence reads: CASSSTGQGHYEQYF. The CDR3 DNA reads as TGCGCCAGCAGCTCCACTGGGCAGGGACACTACGAGCAGTACTTC.

A few counts support this clonotype. The rearrangement joins TRBV28 to TRBJ2-7; 14 nucleotides align to TRBD2. Germline CDR1 MDHEN, CDR2 SYDVKM. The CDR3 extends over 22 amino acids. Losses at the gene ends were 2 bases for V and 4 bases for J; bases not matched to a gene: 22. The CDR3 is CASSLPSPLGLAGVPKGYEQYF. DNA of the CDR3: TGTGCCAGCAGTTTACCTTCCCCCCTGGGACTAGCGGGAGTTCCCAAGGGTTACGAGCAGTACTTC.

This clonotype was counted ten times or more. The chain combines TRBV11-2 with TRBJ2-1, with a possible D match to TRBD1 (5 bases). V dropped 4 bases and J dropped 7 bases, with 14 bases sitting between them. This CDR3 region has 14 residues. Germline V gene lookup returns CDR1 SGHAT and CDR2 FQNNGV. This CDR3 reads CASSSDTPRNEQFF. The CDR3 DNA sequence: TGTGCCAGCAGCTCGGACACCCCCCGAAATGAGCAGTTCTTC.

The V call is TRBV6-2 or TRBV6-3, the J call TRBJ2-5, with unresolved D. V was shortened by 6 bases and J by 5 bases, with 16 bases between the two germline ends. Germline V gene sequence: CDR1 MNHEY, CDR2 SVGEGT. The CDR3 contains 14 residues. The CDR3 here is CASSYRIDAETQYF. The DNA of the CDR3 is TGTGCCAGCAGCTACCGCATAGACGCTGAGACCCAGTACTTC.

This clonotype was observed a few times. The V and J genes are TRBV11-1 and TRBJ2-2, with D unclear. The CDR3 is 11 amino acids. CDR1 and CDR2 from the germline V gene are SGHAT and FQDESV (reference sequence). Deletions cut 3 bases from V and 7 bases from J, with 3 bases between. CDR3 sequence reads: CASSFRGELFF. The CDR3 region has the DNA TGTGCCAGCAGCTTCCGCGGGGAGCTGTTTTTT.

As DNA, the CDR3 is TGTGCCAGCTCACCACCGGTGGGCTCTGGAAACACCATATATTTT. Translated, it gives CASSPPVGSGNTIYF. The chain has TRBV18 and TRBJ1-3; D remains unclear. The CDR3 has 15 amino acids. V was trimmed by 0 bases and J by 0 bases, leaving 6 bases between them. Germline CDR1 is KGHSH and CDR2 is LQKENI.

This rearrangement joins TRBV7-8 to TRBJ2-7; 8 bases fit TRBD1. Trimming at V came to 3 bases and at J to 4 bases, leaving 5 bases not matched to a gene. CDR1 is SGHVS, CDR2 FQNEAQ, per germline. The CDR3 loop spans 14 amino acids. Here the CDR3 reads CASSFLDRVYEQYF. The CDR3 coding sequence is TGTGCCAGCAGCTTTCTGGACAGGGTTTACGAGCAGTACTTC.

This clonotype was seen a handful of times. The V and J genes are TRBV29-1 and TRBJ1-2, with TRBD1 as a possible D gene (5 bases). CDR3 size: 13 residues. Germline V CDR1 and CDR2: SQVTM, ANQGSEA. V gave up 6 bases and J gave up 0 bases, with 11 bases separating them. The CDR3 DNA reads TGCAGCGTCACAGGATCCACTAACTATGGCTACACCTTC. Translation gives CSVTGSTNYGYTF.

The chain uses TRBV28 and TRBJ2-6; the D is unclear. Germline V gives CDR1 MDHEN, CDR2 SYDVKM. Trimming removed 3 bases at V and 3 bases at J, with 6 bases between. The CDR3 length is 14 residues. CDR3 residues: CASSFRIGANVLTF. The CDR3 DNA sequence: TGTGCCAGCAGTTTCAGGATTGGGGCCAACGTCCTGACTTTC.

V and J are TRBV6-2 or TRBV6-3 and TRBJ2-7; 10 nucleotides line up with TRBD2. CDR1 is MNHEY and CDR2 is SVGEGT in the germline V gene. The V segment lost 3 bases and the J segment 6 bases; nucleotides outside the gene matches: 5. The CDR3 runs 14 residues. The CDR3 region is CASSYWGLASEQYF. The CDR3 coding sequence is TGTGCCAGCAGTTATTGGGGACTAGCGAGCGAGCAGTACTTC.

There are a few counts of this clonotype. The genes are TRBV27 and TRBJ2-7, with D unresolved. V gave up 6 bases and J gave up 0 bases, with 9 bases separating them. Germline V gives CDR1 MNHEY, CDR2 SMNVEV (reference sequence). CDR3 length: 13 amino acids. As DNA, the CDR3 is TGTGCCAGCAGCCGCACAAGCTCCTACGAGCAGTACTTC. Translation: CASSRTSSYEQYF.

The genes are TRBV7-8 and TRBJ2-5; 11 bases are shared with TRBD2. The CDR3 runs 15 residues. V lost 0 bases, J lost 9 bases, and 6 bases stayed unmatched. The germline V gene encodes CDR1 SGHVS and CDR2 FQNEAQ. As DNA, the CDR3 is TGTGCCAGCAGCTTAGCGCCACTAGCGGGAGACGCCCAGTACTTC. Translating gives CASSLAPLAGDAQYF.

The chain joins TRBV6-2 or TRBV6-3 to TRBJ2-1; D perhaps matches TRBD1 (6 bases). The V and J ends lost 1 base and 8 bases respectively, with 12 bases between them. CDR3 size: 14 residues. CDR1 is MNHEY and CDR2 is SVGEGT in the germline V gene. Here the CDR3 DNA reads TGTGCCAGCAGTTACTTCAGGGGCGGATATGAGCAGTTCTTC. Its translation: CASSYFRGGYEQFF.

The chain uses TRBV7-3 and TRBJ2-7; maybe TRBD1 (5 bases). CDR1 is SGHTA, CDR2 FQGTGA, per germline. The ends were cut back, 0 bases at V and 5 bases at J, with 8 bases in the middle. The CDR3 spans 13 residues. The CDR3 nucleotides are TGTGCCAGCAGCTTAACTCCCAGGGACGAGCAGTACTTC. It is translated as CASSLTPRDEQYF.

The J gene is TRBJ1-3, the V gene TRBV28; 8 bases are shared with TRBD1. Germline loops: CDR1 MDHEN, CDR2 SYDVKM. Trimming at V came to 4 bases and at J to 3 bases, leaving 5 bases not matched to a gene. This CDR3 is 15 amino acids long. The CDR3 DNA sequence: TGTGCCAGCAGTTCGACAGGGGCGGGTGGAAACACCATATATTTT. Its protein product is CASSSTGAGGNTIYF.

The V call is TRBV28, the J call TRBJ2-7; tentatively, D is TRBD2 (5 bases). Germline assignment: CDR1 MDHEN and CDR2 SYDVKM. Deletions cut 7 bases from V and 3 bases from J, with 7 bases between. The CDR3 is made up of 11 amino acids. CDR3 nucleotide sequence: TGTGCCAGCATCGGGGACTACGAGCAGTACTTC. This translates into CASIGDYEQYF.